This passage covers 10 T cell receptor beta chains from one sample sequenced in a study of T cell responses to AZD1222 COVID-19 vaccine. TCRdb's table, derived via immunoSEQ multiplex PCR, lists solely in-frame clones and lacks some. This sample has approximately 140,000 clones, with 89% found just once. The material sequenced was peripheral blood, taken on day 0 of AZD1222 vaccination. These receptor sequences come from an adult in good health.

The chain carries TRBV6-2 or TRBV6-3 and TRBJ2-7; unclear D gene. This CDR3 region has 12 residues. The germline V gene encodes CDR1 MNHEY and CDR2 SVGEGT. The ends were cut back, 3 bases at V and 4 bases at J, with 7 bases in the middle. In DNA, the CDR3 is TGTGCCAGCAGTTATTACGGTTACGAGCAGTACTTC. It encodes CASSYYGYEQYF.

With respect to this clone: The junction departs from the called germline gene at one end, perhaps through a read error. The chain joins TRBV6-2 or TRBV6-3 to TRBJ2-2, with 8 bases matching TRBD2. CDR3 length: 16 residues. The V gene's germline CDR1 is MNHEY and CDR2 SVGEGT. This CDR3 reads CASSTSGTSDTGELFF. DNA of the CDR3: TGTGCCAGCAGTACCTCCGGGACTAGTGACACTGGGGAGCTGTTTTTT.

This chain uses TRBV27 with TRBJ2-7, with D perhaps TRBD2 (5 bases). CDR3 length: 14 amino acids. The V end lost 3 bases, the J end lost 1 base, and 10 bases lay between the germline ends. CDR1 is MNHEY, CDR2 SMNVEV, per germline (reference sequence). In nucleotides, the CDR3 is TGTGCCAGCAGTTTTCGGGGTGAATCCTACGAGCAGTACTTC. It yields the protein CASSFRGESYEQYF.

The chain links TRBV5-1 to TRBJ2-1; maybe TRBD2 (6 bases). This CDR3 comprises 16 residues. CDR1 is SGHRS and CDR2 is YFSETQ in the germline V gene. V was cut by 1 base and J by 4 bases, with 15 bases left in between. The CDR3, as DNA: TGCGCCAGCAGCTTGTTGCCGGGAGTGTCGTACAATGAGCAGTTCTTC. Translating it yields CASSLLPGVSYNEQFF.

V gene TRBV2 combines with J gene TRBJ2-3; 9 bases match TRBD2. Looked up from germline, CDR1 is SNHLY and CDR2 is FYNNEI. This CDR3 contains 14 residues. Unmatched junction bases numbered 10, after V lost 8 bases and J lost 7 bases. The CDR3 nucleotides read TGTGCCAGCCGGCCTAGCGGGACGACATATACGCAGTATTTT. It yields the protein CASRPSGTTYTQYF.

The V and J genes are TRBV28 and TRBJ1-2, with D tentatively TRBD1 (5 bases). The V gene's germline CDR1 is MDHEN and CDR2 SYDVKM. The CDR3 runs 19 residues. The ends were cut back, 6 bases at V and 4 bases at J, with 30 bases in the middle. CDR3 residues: CASSLSTGSNLIVPYGYTF. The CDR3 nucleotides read TGTGCCAGCAGCCTTTCCACAGGCTCCAACCTTATTGTCCCCTATGGCTACACCTTC.

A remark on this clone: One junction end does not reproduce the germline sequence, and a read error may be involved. This chain's CDR3 is CSVVTGTAQNIQYF. Here the CDR3 DNA reads TGCAGCGTCGTTACCGGGACAGCCCAAAACATTCAGTACTTC. J is TRBJ2-4 and V is TRBV29-1; TRBD1 matches 7 bases. This CDR3 spans 14 amino acids. Germline-derived CDR1 and CDR2 are SQVTM and ANQGSEA.

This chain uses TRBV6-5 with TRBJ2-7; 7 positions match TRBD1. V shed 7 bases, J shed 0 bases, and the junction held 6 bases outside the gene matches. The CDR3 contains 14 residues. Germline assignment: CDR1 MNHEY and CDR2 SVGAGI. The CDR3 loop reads CASNQGGRSYEQYF. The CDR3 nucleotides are TGTGCCAGCAACCAAGGGGGCCGCTCCTACGAGCAGTACTTC.

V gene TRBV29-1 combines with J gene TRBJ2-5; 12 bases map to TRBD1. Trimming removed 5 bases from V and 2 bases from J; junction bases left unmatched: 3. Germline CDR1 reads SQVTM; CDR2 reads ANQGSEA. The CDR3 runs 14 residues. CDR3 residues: CSVWDRGRQETQYF. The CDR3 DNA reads TGCAGCGTTTGGGACAGGGGGCGGCAAGAGACCCAGTACTTC.

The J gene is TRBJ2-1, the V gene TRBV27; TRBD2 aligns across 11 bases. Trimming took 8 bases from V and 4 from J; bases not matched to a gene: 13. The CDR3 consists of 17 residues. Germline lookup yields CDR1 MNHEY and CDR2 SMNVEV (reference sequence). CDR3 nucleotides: TGTGCCAGCCGTAAACGCCCCGGGACTAGCGGATACAATGAGCAGTTCTTC. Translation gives CASRKRPGTSGYNEQFF.